This T cell receptor (beta chain) was documented in a study of neurological immune-mediated disorders (dated by TCRdb to the late 2010s). About the study as a whole: Peripheral blood TCR-beta repertoires from HTLV-I-associated myelopathy (HAM/TSP) patients, multiple sclerosis patients and healthy controls were compared by UMI-based sequencing. Longitudinal samples, technical triplicates and paired sorted CD4+ and CD8+ T-cell subsets, alongside PBMC samples, were included among the approximately 98 TCR-beta libraries. Longitudinal HAM/TSP donors and healthy donors each had 3 time-points at intervals of about 3-45 months. The cohort comprised around 70 subjects: 15 or so HAM/TSP patients, approximately 34 multiple sclerosis patients and 20 or so healthy controls. Here is what the overall study found, with its caveats: The highest TCR clonal expansion was observed in HAM/TSP patients, whereas the lowest was observed in MS patients, even when compared with healthy controls. No identical CDR3 amino acid sequences were found to be shared among expanded clones across subjects, suggesting that TCR-beta repertoires were private in all groups.

What this sample's time point label stands for: longitudinal time-point 3. Healthy controls were blood bank volunteers in Maryland, USA. For unsorted PBMC libraries, 2 million PBMCs were used after storage in RNAlater at -80 degrees C until RNA extraction. Peripheral blood underwent Ficoll-Hypaque density gradient centrifugation to isolate PBMCs, which were then cryopreserved in liquid nitrogen. The germline V gene gives CDR1 as KGHSH and CDR2 as LQKENI. The CDR3 starts with the cysteine, ends with the phenylalanine, and has 14 residues. Only CDR3 DNA is held: 42 bases, read in frame from base 1. Trimming removed 8 bases from V and 5 bases from J, leaving 18 bases between the germline ends. cDNA synthesis used template-switch 5'RACE with a primer carrying a 10-nucleotide random unique molecular identifier tagging each TCR transcript. Every sequencing run yielded over 170 million TCR-beta sequences covering 15-18 subjects. Total RNA was extracted with the RNeasy kit. TCR-beta VDJ regions were amplified with primers for the TCR constant region and the 5'RACE anchor, using the KAPA Real-time Library Amplification kit. A first PCR added sample indexes and Illumina adaptors, and a second PCR then raised library yield. After Ampure bead purification, the TCR product of roughly 650 bp was size-selected on a 2% E-gel SizeSelection system. Before pooling, libraries had their quality checked on a Bioanalyzer, their concentration measured with Qubit, and their quantity determined with the Kapa Library Quantification kit. Paired-end 2 x 150 bp sequencing of the libraries was performed on an Illumina HiSeq 2500. To increase sequence diversity, roughly 24-32% phiX was spiked into each library pool. The study's own analysis went as follows. The quality-filtered reads were processed with the UMI-based MiGEC pipeline, whose error correction step removed more than 80% of the raw TCR sequences. IMGT germline references were used for aligning VDJ genes, and each clonotype was defined as a unique CDR3 amino acid sequence together with its V-J genes. Clonal expansion, Shannon diversity, and CDR3 relatedness (CalcPairwiseDistances, ClusterSamples) were evaluated with VDJtools, and phylogenetic trees were built with CLCbio workbench. Expanded clones were defined as having at least 8 unique UMIs, based on coefficient-of-variation modelling across technical triplicates. TCRdb reprocessed the public reads (quality trimming at Q25 with fastp, clone calling with MiXCR) and kept in-frame beta chains. Identical CDR3 protein sequences are pooled into one entry, listed with their most common genes and DNA. These V and J calls derive from TCRdb rather than the authors' analysis. The table for this sample lists approximately 50,000 distinct CDR3 sequences; 8% to 9% of them were counted only once. The ten largest clones take up 1.9% of the sample.

This clonotype was recorded many times. The specificity of this receptor is unknown. Base qualities are not at hand, and no much larger clone is one base apart. This sequence uses TRBV18 and TRBJ2-5; there is no confident call for the D gene. What was sequenced was PBMCs. The receptor was derived from a woman aged 40 to 50 in good health. The DNA is TGTGCCAGCACCCTGCGGTCTCTCCAGGAGACCCAGTACTTC. Its coded protein is CASTLRSLQETQYF.